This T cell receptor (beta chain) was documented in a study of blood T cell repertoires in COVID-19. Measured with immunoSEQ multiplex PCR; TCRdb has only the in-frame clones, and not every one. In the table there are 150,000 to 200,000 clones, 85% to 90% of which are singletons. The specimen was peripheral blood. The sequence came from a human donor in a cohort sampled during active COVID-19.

CDR3 sequence reads: CASSQDQGNSNQPQHF. In DNA, the CDR3 is TGCGCCAGCAGCCAAGATCAGGGAAATAGCAATCAGCCCCAGCATTTT. The chain recombines TRBV4-3 with TRBJ1-5, with D maybe TRBD1 (5 bases). Trimming shortened V by 0 bases and J by 0 bases, and 9 bases separated the two germline ends. The germline V gene encodes CDR1 LGHNA and CDR2 YSLEER. CDR3 length: 16 amino acids.